This T cell receptor (beta chain) was sequenced in a study of T cells after yellow fever vaccination. The study's findings and limits: It was a weaker secondary response, yet one that peaked faster, at day 5 versus 15. Re-detected after boosting: most primary clones, about 95% of CD4 and 80% to 90% of CD8. Abundant clonotypes from the bulk population could get into FACS-sorted repertoires as contaminants.

In making TCR cDNA, 5'RACE template switching added a universal primer site and UMIs to it. From the 5' RACE reads, TCRdb called clonotypes with MiXCR, one entry per CDR3 protein. This sample has roughly 250,000 distinct CDR3 sequences, with approximately 13% found just once. To note about this clonotype: What it binds is unknown.

This receptor was obtained from a man younger than 40 who received the YFV17D yellow fever vaccine. The input for sequencing was CD4+ T cells sorted from PBMCs, taken 45 days after the yellow fever booster vaccination.

This CDR3 is CASSTGTSVYNEQFF. The CDR3 coding sequence is TGTGCCAGCAGCACCGGGACTAGCGTATACAATGAGCAGTTCTTC. This chain links TRBV2 with TRBJ2-1; 10 bases map to TRBD2. CDR3 length: 15 residues. With 6 bases clipped from V and 4 bases from J, the junction kept 6 bases outside the gene matches. CDR1 SNHLY and CDR2 FYNNEI come from the germline V gene. Full variable domain (rest looked up from reference TRBV2 and TRBJ2-1): EPEVTQTPSHQVTQMGQEVILRCVPISNHLYFYWYRQILGQKVEFLVSFYNNEISEKSEIFDDQFSVERPDGSNFTLKIRSTKLEDSAMYFCASSTGTSVYNEQFFGPGTRLTVL.